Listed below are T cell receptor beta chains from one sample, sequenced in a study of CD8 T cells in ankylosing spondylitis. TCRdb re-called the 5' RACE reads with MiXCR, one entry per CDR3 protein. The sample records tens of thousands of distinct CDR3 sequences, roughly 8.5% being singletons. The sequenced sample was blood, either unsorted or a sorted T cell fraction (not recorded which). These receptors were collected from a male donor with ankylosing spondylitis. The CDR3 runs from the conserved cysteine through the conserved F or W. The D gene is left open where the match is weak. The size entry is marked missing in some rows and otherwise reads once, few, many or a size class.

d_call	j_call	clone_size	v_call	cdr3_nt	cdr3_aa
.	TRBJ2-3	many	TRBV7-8	TGTGCCAGCAGCCACCCCATTCAAGGGAGAAGCACAGATACGCAGTATTTT	CASSHPIQGRSTDTQYF
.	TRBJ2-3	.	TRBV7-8	TGTGCCAGCAGCTTAGTGAATAGTGATACGCAGTATTTT	CASSLVNSDTQYF
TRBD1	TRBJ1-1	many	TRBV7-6	TGTGCCAGCAGCTCGGGACAGGGAAAGAACACTGAAGCTTTCTTT	CASSSGQGKNTEAFF
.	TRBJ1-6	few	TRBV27	TGTGCCAGCAGTTTGGAGGACTATAATTCACCCCTCCACTTT	CASSLEDYNSPLHF
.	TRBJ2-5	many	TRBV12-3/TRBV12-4	TGTGCCAGCACTAATCCAGGGGTAAAAGAGACCCAGTACTTC	CASTNPGVKETQYF
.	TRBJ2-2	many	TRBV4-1	TGCGCCAGCAACCATGGCCCGGTCGGGGAGCTGTTTTTT	CASNHGPVGELFF
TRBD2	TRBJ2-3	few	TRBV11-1	TGTGCCAGCAGCTTAGTCGCCCTCTTAGCGGGAGTGTCCGTGACTGGCACAGATACGCAGTATTTT	CASSLVALLAGVSVTGTDTQYF
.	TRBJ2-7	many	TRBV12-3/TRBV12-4	TGTGCCAGCAGCGGACTTACCTACGAGCAGTACTTC	CASSGLTYEQYF
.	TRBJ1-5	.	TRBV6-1	TGTGCCAGCAGTGAAATCCAGCCCCAGCATTTT	CASSEIQPQHF
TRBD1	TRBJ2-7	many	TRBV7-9	TGTGCCAGCAGCTTCAGAACAACAGGGGATCACTCCTACGAGCAGTACTTC	CASSFRTTGDHSYEQYF
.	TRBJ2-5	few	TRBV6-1	TGTGCCAGCAGTGAACACCACGCTGAGACCCAGTACTTC	CASSEHHAETQYF
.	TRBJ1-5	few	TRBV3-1	TGTGCCAGCAGCCAATATGGGGGTAGCAATCAGCCCCAGCATTTT	CASSQYGGSNQPQHF
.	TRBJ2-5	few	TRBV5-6	TGTGCCAGCAGCTTGGAAGAAATGGAGACCCAGTACTTC	CASSLEEMETQYF
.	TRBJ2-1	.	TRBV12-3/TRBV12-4	TGTGCCAGCTACCTAAGGGGGAATGAGCAGTTCTTC	CASYLRGNEQFF
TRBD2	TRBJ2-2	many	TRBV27	TGTGCCAGCAGTTTTTCTGGGGGAGGGGTCGGGGAGCTGTTTTTT	CASSFSGGGVGELFF
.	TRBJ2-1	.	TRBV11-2	TGTGCCAGCAGCTTAGAGTCGAGCTCCTACAATGAGCAGTTCTTC	CASSLESSSYNEQFF
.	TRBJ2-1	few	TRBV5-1	TGCGCCAGCAGCCTGATAGCGAGTAGCTCCTACAATGAGCAGTTCTTC	CASSLIASSSYNEQFF
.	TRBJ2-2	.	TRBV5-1	TGCGCCAGCAGCTTGGATGGGACCGACACCGGGGAGCTGTTTTTT	CASSLDGTDTGELFF
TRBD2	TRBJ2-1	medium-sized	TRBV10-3	TGTGCCATCAGACCCGGACTAGCGGGAGTCTTTAGTTATGAGCAGTTCTTC	CAIRPGLAGVFSYEQFF
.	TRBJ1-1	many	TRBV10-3	TGTGCCATCAGTGTGGAGTCCACAGGGACTGAAGCTTTCTTT	CAISVESTGTEAFF
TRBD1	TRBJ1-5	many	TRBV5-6	TGTGCCAGCAGCTTATTCAACAGGGGGCATTTTCAGCCCCAGCATTTT	CASSLFNRGHFQPQHF
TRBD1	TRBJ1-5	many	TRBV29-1	TGCAGCGTGGCCCAGGGGGGTAGGGGTCACAATCAGCCCCAGCATTTT	CSVAQGGRGHNQPQHF
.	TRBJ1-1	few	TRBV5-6	TGTGCCAGCAGCTTGAGAAGGACTATGAACACTGAAGCTTTCTTT	CASSLRRTMNTEAFF
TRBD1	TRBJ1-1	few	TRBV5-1	TGCGCCAGCAGCCCCCACAGACAGGGACCTAATGAAGCTTTCTTT	CASSPHRQGPNEAFF
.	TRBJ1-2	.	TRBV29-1	TGCAGCGTTGAAGGAACAACCTATGGCTACACCTTC	CSVEGTTYGYTF
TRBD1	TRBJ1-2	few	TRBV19	TGTGCCAGTAGTATGACAGGGGCTGGCTACACCTTC	CASSMTGAGYTF
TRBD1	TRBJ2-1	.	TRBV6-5	TGTGCCAGCAGTTGGGGATGGGACAGCTTTAATGAGCAGTTCTTC	CASSWGWDSFNEQFF
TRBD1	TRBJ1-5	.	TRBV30	TGTGCCTGGGACGCCGGACAGGGCGGGCAGCCCCAGCATTTT	CAWDAGQGGQPQHF
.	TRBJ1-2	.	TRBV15	TGTGCCACCAGCGCCCGGATAGGCCCCTATGGCTACACCTTC	CATSARIGPYGYTF
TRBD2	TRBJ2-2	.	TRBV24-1	TGTGCCACCACCGGGACTAGCGGACCGAACACCGGGGAGCTGTTTTTT	CATTGTSGPNTGELFF
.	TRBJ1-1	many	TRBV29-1	TGCAGCGTTTACACCGGGACAAAGAACACTGAAGCTTTCTTT	CSVYTGTKNTEAFF
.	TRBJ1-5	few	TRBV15	TGTGCCACCAGCCCAGGGCGGGTGCGTCAGCCCCAGCATTTT	CATSPGRVRQPQHF
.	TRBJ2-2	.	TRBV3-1	TGTGCCAGCAGCCAAACAGTCGGACTGGGCACCGGGGAGCTGTTTTTT	CASSQTVGLGTGELFF